These T cell receptor beta chains were read from a single sample in a study of cytomegalovirus exposure and HLA in healthy donors. Repertoires were generated with immunoSEQ multiplex PCR, while TCRdb's copy carries only in-frame clones and drops some. The data show 150,000 or so clones, and the top ten clones hold 1.5% to 2%. Material: PBMCs. Receptors were obtained from a woman aged 50 to 60 in good health and CMV-seronegative. Both conserved end residues are part of each CDR3. D genes are given only for firm matches.

CDR3 protein: CASRVSLGRRETQYF
CDR3 DNA: TGTGCCAGTAGAGTCAGTCTAGGCCGCCGAGAGACCCAGTACTTC
J gene: TRBJ2-5
V gene: TRBV19
D gene: NA

CDR3 protein: CASSVGTTQETQYF
CDR3 DNA: TGCGCCAGCAGCGTGGGGACTACCCAAGAGACCCAGTACTTC
J gene: TRBJ2-5
V gene: TRBV5-1
D gene: TRBD2

CDR3 protein: CASFSTSGTDTQYF
CDR3 DNA: TGCGCCAGCTTCTCGACTAGCGGCACAGATACGCAGTATTTT
J gene: TRBJ2-3
V gene: TRBV5-1
D gene: TRBD2

CDR3 protein: CAWRFGSSGNTIYF
CDR3 DNA: TGTGCCTGGAGATTCGGGAGCTCTGGAAACACCATATATTTT
J gene: TRBJ1-3
V gene: TRBV30
D gene: NA

CDR3 protein: CATSRDRESGGSSKTQYF
CDR3 DNA: TGTGCCACCAGCAGAGATCGTGAAAGCGGGGGTTCTTCGAAGACCCAGTACTTC
J gene: TRBJ2-5
V gene: TRBV15
D gene: TRBD2

CDR3 protein: CASSVTGGDTEAFF
CDR3 DNA: TGTGCCAGCAGTGTTACAGGGGGGGACACTGAAGCTTTCTTT
J gene: TRBJ1-1
V gene: TRBV6-1
D gene: TRBD1

CDR3 protein: CASSLGQKAFF
CDR3 DNA: TGTGCCAGCAGTTTGGGACAGAAAGCTTTCTTT
J gene: TRBJ1-1
V gene: TRBV6-1
D gene: TRBD1

CDR3 protein: CSVGSSVAETQYF
CDR3 DNA: TGCAGCGTTGGCTCCAGCGTGGCAGAGACCCAGTACTTC
J gene: TRBJ2-5
V gene: TRBV29-1
D gene: NA

CDR3 protein: CASRGTARGEAFF
CDR3 DNA: TGTGCCAGCAGGGGGACAGCGCGGGGTGAAGCTTTCTTT
J gene: TRBJ1-1
V gene: TRBV6-5
D gene: TRBD1

CDR3 protein: CASSPGGSSGNTIYF
CDR3 DNA: TGTGCCAGCAGCCCAGGGGGTTCCTCTGGAAACACCATATATTTT
J gene: TRBJ1-3
V gene: TRBV9
D gene: TRBD1

CDR3 protein: CASSDRGNGNQPQHF
CDR3 DNA: TGTGCCAGCAGTGATAGGGGAAACGGCAATCAGCCCCAGCATTTT
J gene: TRBJ1-5
V gene: TRBV6-1
D gene: NA

CDR3 protein: CASSHRPGQGYEQYF
CDR3 DNA: TGCGCCAGCAGCCACCGACCGGGACAGGGTTACGAGCAGTACTTC
J gene: TRBJ2-7
V gene: TRBV4-1
D gene: TRBD1

CDR3 protein: CASSPRLAGENYEQYF
CDR3 DNA: TGTGCCAGCAGCCCAAGACTAGCGGGGGAAAACTACGAGCAGTACTTC
J gene: TRBJ2-7
V gene: TRBV5-4
D gene: TRBD2

CDR3 protein: CASSVGLGTNEKLFF
CDR3 DNA: TGTGCCAGCAGCGTGGGCCTTGGAACTAATGAAAAACTGTTTTTT
J gene: TRBJ1-4
V gene: TRBV9
D gene: NA

CDR3 protein: CASSLQLAAPLKQYF
CDR3 DNA: TGTGCCAGCAGTTTACAACTAGCGGCCCCCCTGAAGCAGTACTTC
J gene: TRBJ2-7
V gene: TRBV27
D gene: TRBD2

CDR3 protein: CASSSGTSGGRYEQYF
CDR3 DNA: TGTGCCAGCAGCTCCGGGACTAGCGGGGGACGGTACGAGCAGTACTTC
J gene: TRBJ2-7
V gene: TRBV5-4
D gene: TRBD2

CDR3 protein: CASSPYRAETQYF
CDR3 DNA: TGTGCCAGCAGCCCTTACAGGGCTGAGACCCAGTACTTC
J gene: TRBJ2-5
V gene: TRBV7-2
D gene: NA

CDR3 protein: CASRAQGGEEKLFF
CDR3 DNA: TGTGCCAGCAGGGCGCAGGGAGGGGAGGAAAAACTGTTTTTT
J gene: TRBJ1-4
V gene: TRBV25-1
D gene: NA

CDR3 protein: CASSGRATNEKLFF
CDR3 DNA: TGTGCCAGCTCAGGGCGCGCAACTAATGAAAAACTGTTTTTT
J gene: TRBJ1-4
V gene: TRBV18
D gene: NA

CDR3 protein: CASSQPPRNTGELFF
CDR3 DNA: TGCGCCAGCAGCCAACCGCCGAGGAACACCGGGGAGCTGTTTTTT
J gene: TRBJ2-2
V gene: TRBV4-1
D gene: NA

CDR3 protein: CASTWTGTHNEQFF
CDR3 DNA: TGTGCCAGTACCTGGACAGGGACACACAATGAGCAGTTCTTC
J gene: TRBJ2-1
V gene: TRBV19
D gene: TRBD1

CDR3 protein: CASNRQGRETQYF
CDR3 DNA: TGTGCCAGCAACCGACAGGGAAGAGAGACCCAGTACTTC
J gene: TRBJ2-5
V gene: TRBV25-1
D gene: TRBD1

CDR3 protein: CASSLGGYGYTF
CDR3 DNA: TGCGCCAGCAGCCTGGGGGGCTATGGCTACACCTTC
J gene: TRBJ1-2
V gene: TRBV4-1
D gene: NA

CDR3 protein: CASSYATGFSEKLFF
CDR3 DNA: TGTGCCAGCAGTTACGCGACAGGGTTTAGTGAAAAACTGTTTTTT
J gene: TRBJ1-4
V gene: TRBV6-5
D gene: TRBD1

CDR3 protein: CASSQEGGVSYEQYF
CDR3 DNA: TGCGCCAGCAGCCAAGAGGGGGGGGTATCCTACGAGCAGTACTTC
J gene: TRBJ2-7
V gene: TRBV4-3
D gene: TRBD2

CDR3 protein: CSVRQGVYEQYF
CDR3 DNA: TGCAGCGTTAGACAGGGGGTCTACGAGCAGTACTTC
J gene: TRBJ2-7
V gene: TRBV29-1
D gene: TRBD1

CDR3 protein: CASSNSQGALVYGYTF
CDR3 DNA: TGTGCCAGCAGTAACTCACAGGGGGCACTTGTCTATGGCTACACCTTC
J gene: TRBJ1-2
V gene: TRBV6-5
D gene: TRBD1